The 21 T cell receptor beta chains below come from one sample, sequenced in a study of CD8+ T cells in alopecia areata. RNA was extracted and reverse transcribed into cDNA as the sequencing template. Clones were sequenced by immunoSEQ multiplex PCR, and TCRdb holds only the in-frame ones, with some missing. The repertoire shows over 100,000 clones, none seen only once; the top ten take around a fifth. The source material was lesional skin. Receptors originate from a C3H/HeJ mouse with alopecia areata. The strain's MHC type: H2-k.

Turning to this clone: The translated DNA and TCRdb's protein are not identical at residue 11; the protein here was translated from the DNA. The germline and genes are mouse ones. Read sequence stops 3 residues before the CDR3 end, and the germline J gene provides the missing end. The V and J genes are TRBV1 and TRBJ1-3, with no clear D. The CDR3 is 14 residues long. The germline CDR1 and CDR2 sequences are NSQYPW and LRSPGD (reference sequence). V lost 6 bases, J lost 0 bases, and 9 bases lay in between. The CDR3 here is CTCRNTYSGNTLYF. CDR3 bases read: TGCACCTGCAGAAACACCTATTCTGGAAATACG.

This clone was observed a few times. Gene names and germline match the mouse. The CDR3 end lies 4 residues beyond the end of the read and is filled in from the germline J gene. J is TRBJ2-1 and V is TRBV16, with 12 bases that match TRBD2. The trim removed 1 base at V and 6 bases at J, leaving 4 bases unmatched. The CDR3 loop spans 16 amino acids. Germline V gene data show CDR1 as SGHSA and CDR2 as FRNQAP. The CDR3 bases that were read are TGTGCAAGCAGCTTAGTGGGACTGGGGGGCGGTGCT. It is translated as CASSLVGLGGGA. The whole CDR3 sequence reads CASSLVGLGGGAEQFF.

Note on this clone: Germline and genes: mouse. The read is 4 residues too short to cover the CDR3 end, so that end is filled in from the germline J gene. The genes are TRBV13-3 and TRBJ2-4; 7 positions match TRBD2. The CDR3 is 12 amino acids. Germline V lookup: CDR1 NNHDY, CDR2 SYVADS. The junction had 3 bases not matched to a gene; V was cut back by 9 bases and J by 2 bases. CDR3 DNA (partial): TGTGCCACCGGGACTGATCAAAAC. The encoded protein is CATGTDQN. The entire CDR3 sequence reads CATGTDQNTLYF.

As to this clone: Here the gene names and germline are mouse. The DNA ends 4 residues before the CDR3 does, and the rest of the CDR3 is filled in from the germline J gene. V is TRBV13-3 and J is TRBJ2-1, with a possible D match to TRBD2 (6 bases). Germline values: CDR1 NNHDY, CDR2 SYVADS. Trimming removed 7 bases at V and 1 base at J, with 12 bases between. The CDR3 has 14 residues. Incomplete CDR3 DNA: TGTGCCAGCGCCTACTGGGCCAACTATGCT. Its translation: CASAYWANYA. The whole CDR3 is CASAYWANYAEQFF.

In this sample, this clone turned up many times. The genes and germline here are from mouse. The DNA ends 4 residues before the CDR3 does, and the rest of the CDR3 is filled in from the germline J gene. The chain uses TRBV13-3 and TRBJ2-1; 10 nucleotides line up with TRBD1. Germline V gives CDR1 NNHDY, CDR2 SYVADS. V shed 5 bases, J shed 4 bases, and the junction held 3 bases outside the gene matches. This CDR3 is built from 14 residues. The CDR3 bases that were read are TGTGCCAGCAGCGACAGGGGGCCGTATGCT. Amino acids: CASSDRGPYA. The entire CDR3 sequence reads CASSDRGPYAEQFF.

There are a few counts of this clone. The germline and genes are mouse ones. The read stops 4 residues short of the end of the CDR3; the missing end is completed from the germline J gene. This sequence joins TRBV13-3 and TRBJ2-5; 7 positions match TRBD1. Germline CDR1 is NNHDY and CDR2 is SYVADS. The V segment lost 4 bases and the J segment 0 bases; nucleotides outside the gene matches: 5. The CDR3 is 15 residues long. CDR3 DNA, as far as it was read: TGTGCCAGCAGTACGGGACAGCATAACCAAGAC. This codes for CASSTGQHNQD. The entire CDR3 protein reads CASSTGQHNQDTQYF. Together with reference TRBV13-3 and TRBJ2-5, the CDR3 gives the full variable domain: EAAVTQSPRSKVAVTGGKVTLSCHQTNNHDYMYWYRQDTGHGLRLIHYSYVADSTEKGDIPDGYKASRPSQENFSLILELASLSQTAVYFCASSTGQHNQDTQYFGPGTRLLVL.

This clone was recorded a few times. Genes and germline come from the mouse. The DNA ends 4 residues before the CDR3 does, and the rest of the CDR3 is filled in from the germline J gene. The rearrangement joins TRBV13-3 to TRBJ2-7; no clear D gene. Germline V gives CDR1 NNHDY, CDR2 SYVADS. This CDR3 comprises 16 residues. Trimming cost V 0 bases and J 0 bases, with 13 bases left between them. CDR3 bases read: TGTGCCAGCAGTGATGCATATAACAGCCCCTCCTAT. Translation gives CASSDAYNSPSY. The whole CDR3 reads CASSDAYNSPSYEQYF.

This clone was counted a few times. The gene names given are mouse names. Coverage ceases 4 residues before the CDR3 finishes, and the germline J gene fills in the end. V usage is TRBV13-1 and J usage is TRBJ2-4, with D maybe TRBD1 (6 bases). The ends were cut back, 2 bases at V and 0 bases at J, with 7 bases in the middle. This CDR3 spans 14 amino acids. Looked up from germline, CDR1 is NSHNY and CDR2 is SYGAGN. The CDR3 is CASSEDSSQNTLYF. The covered CDR3 bases are TGTGCCAGCAGTGAGGACAGTAGTCAAAAC.

Turning to this clone: Gene names are mouse gene names. The sequenced fragment ends 4 residues before the CDR3 boundary, so the rest is inferred from the germline J gene. The chain carries TRBV19 and TRBJ2-7; 9 bases are shared with TRBD1. Germline V lookup: CDR1 FNHDT, CDR2 SITEND (reference sequence). The CDR3 totals 14 residues. CDR3 loop: CASSMTGTGNEQYF. CDR3 DNA, as far as it was read: TGTGCCAGCAGTATGACCGGGACAGGGAAT. Variable domain in full (rest from reference TRBV19 and TRBJ2-7): GGIITQTPKFLIGQEGQKLTLKCQQNFNHDTMYWYRQDSGKGLRLIYYSITENDLQKGDLSEGYDASREKKSSFSLTVTSAQKNEMAVFLCASSMTGTGNEQYFGPGTRLTVL.

As to this clone: Mouse names are used for the genes. The CDR3 goes on 4 residues after the read ends, and that part is filled in from the germline J gene. This sequence joins TRBV13-3 and TRBJ2-1; TRBD2 matches at 12 bases. Germline values: CDR1 NNHDY, CDR2 SYVADS. J gave up 4 bases and V 0 bases, and 5 bases lay outside the gene matches. The CDR3 totals 17 residues. CDR3: CASSDASGTGGYAEQFF. Partial CDR3 DNA: TGTGCCAGCAGTGATGCATCTGGGACTGGGGGGTATGCT.

In this sample, this clone turned up a few times. Mouse names are used for the genes. The missing CDR3 end, 4 residues past where the read stops, is filled in from the germline J gene. This chain connects TRBV19 to TRBJ1-4, with a weak D call TRBD1 (6 bases). V was pared by 4 bases and J by 0 bases, with 16 bases between. The CDR3 is 17 residues long. Germline V gene data show CDR1 as FNHDT and CDR2 as SITEND (reference sequence). The sequenced CDR3 bases are TGTGCCAGCAGTCCCTATCCCGGGACAATTTCCAACGAA. Encoded protein: CASSPYPGTISNE. The full CDR3 sequence reads CASSPYPGTISNERLFF.

A note on this clone: Gene names and germline match the mouse. The sequence runs out 4 residues before the end of the CDR3; the remainder is reconstructed from the germline J gene. V is TRBV1 and J is TRBJ2-3; TRBD2 might be the D (6 bases). Germline values: CDR1 NSQYPW, CDR2 LRSPGD (reference sequence). This CDR3 comprises 13 residues. CDR3 protein: CTCSAGLEETLYF. The sequenced part of the CDR3 DNA is TGCACCTGCAGTGCAGGACTGGAAGAA.

This clone was seen ten or more times. TCRdb's protein and the translated DNA diverge at residue 12; the protein reported here is the translation of the DNA. Gene names are the mouse ones. The read ends 3 residues before the CDR3 terminus; that terminus is restored from the germline J gene. V gene TRBV13-3 combines with J gene TRBJ1-6; 7 nucleotides align to TRBD1. TRBJ1-6 is known as an ORF, though its function is uncertain. Germline CDR1 is NNHDY and CDR2 is SYVADS. The CDR3 is made up of 15 amino acids. V lost 4 bases to trimming and J lost 2 bases; unmatched junction nucleotides: 3. CDR3: CASSPDRTYNSPLYF. Incomplete CDR3 DNA: TGTGCCAGCAGTCCGGACAGGACCTATAATTCGCCC.

Note on this clone: Here the gene names and germline are mouse. The missing CDR3 end, 4 residues past where the read stops, is filled in from the germline J gene. The chain employs TRBV19 and TRBJ2-2, with TRBD1 identical over 9 bases. This CDR3 spans 15 amino acids. J gave up 2 bases and V 3 bases, and 2 bases lay outside the gene matches. Per germline, CDR1 FNHDT and CDR2 SITEND (reference sequence). The DNA read from the CDR3 is TGTGCCAGCAGTAACGGACAGGGGAACACCGGG. This codes for CASSNGQGNTG. From start to end, the CDR3 is CASSNGQGNTGQLYF.

On this clone: All gene names here are mouse names. The CDR3 end lies 4 residues beyond the end of the read and is filled in from the germline J gene. J is TRBJ2-1 and V is TRBV17; TRBD1 aligns across 10 bases. CDR1 MNHDT and CDR2 YYDKIL come from the germline V gene. The CDR3 runs to 15 residues. Incomplete CDR3 DNA: TGTGCTAGCAGTAGAGTCGACAGGGGGCGAGCT. This translates into CASSRVDRGRA. The full CDR3 protein is CASSRVDRGRAEQFF.

This clone was counted only a few times. The germline and genes are mouse ones. The CDR3 extends 4 residues past the end of the read, so its final part is completed from the germline J gene. The J gene is TRBJ2-7, the V gene TRBV13-1; the match to TRBD1 covers 9 bases. This CDR3 has 14 amino acids. Germline assignment: CDR1 NSHNY and CDR2 SYGAGN. The CDR3 reads CASSDEGTGYEQYF. CDR3 bases read: TGTGCCAGCAGTGATGAGGGGACAGGGTAT.

Comments on this clone: The genes and germline here are from mouse. The read ends 4 residues shy of where the CDR3 ends; the end is completed using the germline J gene. The sample contains more than one DNA sequence encoding this CDR3. The rearrangement uses TRBV13-3 and TRBJ2-7; 12 positions match TRBD2. The CDR3 has 13 residues. Per the germline V gene, CDR1 is NNHDY and CDR2 is SYVADS. Incomplete CDR3 DNA: TGTGCCAGCAAGGACTGGGGGGGATAT. This translates into CASKDWGGY. The whole CDR3 protein is CASKDWGGYEQYF.

About this clone itself: Germline and genes: mouse. The read is 4 residues too short to cover the CDR3 end, so that end is filled in from the germline J gene. The chain joins TRBV1 to TRBJ1-4; D possibly corresponds to TRBD1 (6 bases). Germline V gene sequence: CDR1 NSQYPW, CDR2 LRSPGD (reference sequence). V was shortened by 0 bases and J by 6 bases, with 11 bases between the two germline ends. The CDR3 is made up of 15 amino acids. The CDR3 loop is CTCSADTRGHERLFF. CDR3 bases read: TGCACCTGCAGTGCAGATACCAGGGGACACGAA. The complete variable domain, with remaining parts taken from reference TRBV1 and TRBJ1-4, reads VTLLEQNPRWRLVPRGQAVNLRCILKNSQYPWMSWYQQDLQKQLQWLFTLRSPGDKEVKSLPGADYLATRVTDTELRLQVANMSQGRTLYCTCSADTRGHERLFFGHGTKLSVL.

A remark on this clone: The DNA translation disagrees with the TCRdb protein at residue 12, so the protein in this description comes from the DNA. The genes are named according to mouse. The observed sequence ends 3 residues before the CDR3 terminus, with the missing tail filled in from the germline J gene. The genes are TRBV13-3 and TRBJ1-3; maybe TRBD1 (6 bases). Germline V CDR1 and CDR2: NNHDY, SYVADS. This CDR3 has 15 residues. V was cut by 4 bases and J by 0 bases, with 11 bases left in between. The sequenced CDR3 bases are TGTGCCAGCAGTCATGGACAGATTTCTGGAAATACG. It translates to CASSHGQISGNT. The CDR3 in full is CASSHGQISGNTLYF.

Worth noting for this clone: The gene names given are mouse names. The read comes to an end 4 residues before the CDR3 does, leaving the germline J gene to fill in the end. This chain joins TRBV13-3 and TRBJ2-1; D might be TRBD1 (5 bases). The germline V and J ends were trimmed by 3 bases and 1 base, with 14 bases remaining between them. This CDR3 region has 16 residues. Germline V gene sequence: CDR1 NNHDY, CDR2 SYVADS. The CDR3 loop reads CASSAPQGKNYAEQFF. The covered CDR3 bases are TGTGCCAGCAGTGCCCCGCAGGGAAAAAACTATGCT.

This clone has just a few counts. Gene names are mouse gene names. The CDR3 goes on 4 residues after the read ends, and that part is filled in from the germline J gene. The chain combines TRBV1 with TRBJ1-2, with D perhaps TRBD1 (5 bases). CDR3 length: 15 residues. V was cut by 0 bases and J by 2 bases, with 10 bases left in between. Germline values: CDR1 NSQYPW, CDR2 LRSPGD (reference sequence). The sequenced part of the CDR3 DNA is TGCACCTGCAGTGCAGATCTAGCAGGGAACTCC. This translates into CTCSADLAGNS. The CDR3, in full, reads CTCSADLAGNSDYTF.